This T cell receptor beta chain was found in a study of cytomegalovirus exposure and HLA in healthy donors. Study background: An early release of data contained 70 million to 95 million unique TCRs, which came from HLA-typed donors.

The germline CDR1 and CDR2 sequences are SGHVS and FNYEAQ. This CDR3 contains 16 residues. V shed 5 bases, J shed 0 bases, and the junction held 8 bases outside the gene matches. Amplification used 60 Vbeta primers and 13 Jbeta primers. Profiled with immunoSEQ multiplex PCR; TCRdb holds only in-frame clones, not every one. The sample contains some 200,000 clones, more than 75% of which appear only once. On this clone: Its antigen is as yet unknown.

Donors showed nominal health when sampled, although they likely had unrecorded immune exposures. Study-wide findings and caveats: In the analysis, some V segments, TRBV6-2 and TRBV6-3 included, were excluded as indistinguishable. Only CMV serostatus was available as immune exposure information.

The rearrangement links TRBV7-6 to TRBJ2-7, with 9 positions matching TRBD2. The sequence came from a male donor in good health and CMV-seropositive. The sequencing sample was made of PBMCs. CDR3 protein: CASSPTMTSGSYEQYF. For the CDR3, the DNA is TGTGCCAGCAGCCCTACCATGACTAGCGGCTCCTACGAGCAGTACTTC.